The present T cell receptor (beta chain) was sequenced within a study of cytomegalovirus exposure and HLA in healthy donors. Notes on the study in general: What a later analysis showed was that several of the most significant clusters appeared linked to common viral pathogens. In a later analysis, HLA-associated TCR beta chains were more clonally expanded than equally common others.

J gave up 6 bases and V 2 bases, and 2 bases lay outside the gene matches. The germline V gene has CDR1 SGHNT and CDR2 YYREEE (reference sequence). The CDR3 runs to 13 residues. Notes on this clone: Antigen: not known.

PCR used 60 Vbeta primers and 13 Jbeta primers. Profiling relied on immunoSEQ multiplex PCR, and the TCRdb table lists in-frame clones only, not all of them. In the table there are over 150,000 clones, 65% to 85% of which are singletons. The sequence was obtained from a woman aged 25 to 39 in good health and CMV-seronegative. Sequences were obtained from PBMCs. This chain links TRBV5-4 with TRBJ1-2; 9 positions match TRBD1. CDR3 in amino acids: CASSLRTGDGYTF. DNA for the CDR3: TGTGCCAGCAGCTTAAGGACAGGGGATGGCTACACCTTC.